The 20 T cell receptor beta chains reported below all come from one sample, sequenced in a study of blood T cells in healthy people across ages. A second PCR, run for 7 to 11 cycles, used a sample-barcoded 5' primer plus a J-beta primer mix. TCRdb re-called the 5' RACE reads through MiXCR, storing one row per CDR3 protein. Of about a million distinct CDR3 sequences in the sample, around 48% were seen once. Sequenced: blood. These receptors all come from a man between 25 and 39 years old in good health.

V gene TRBV30 combines with J gene TRBJ2-4; the D is unclear. CDR3 length equals 12 residues. Germline assignment: CDR1 GTSNPN and CDR2 SVGIG (reference sequence). V was clipped by 5 bases and J by 8 bases, with 13 bases between them. CDR3 nucleotide sequence: TGTGCCTGGGGCGGCGTTGGAGACATTCAGTACTTC. Translation gives CAWGGVGDIQYF. Supplemented by reference TRBV30 and TRBJ2-4, the full variable domain reads SQTIHQWPATLVQPVGSPLSLECTVEGTSNPNLYWYRQAAGRGLQLLFYSVGIGQISSEVPQNLSASRPQDRQFILSSKKLLLSDSGFYLCAWGGVGDIQYFGAGTRLSVL.

The chain uses TRBV6-5 and TRBJ1-6; D is perhaps TRBD1 (5 bases). Germline CDR1 reads MNHEY; CDR2 reads SVGAGI. The V end was cut by 6 bases, the J end by 0 bases, with 12 bases between. The length of the CDR3 is 16 residues. The CDR3 region has the DNA TGTGCCAGCAGGGGGGGGTCCGGCTCCTATAATTCACCCCTCCACTTT. Translated: CASRGGSGSYNSPLHF.

With respect to this clonotype: At one end the junction does not follow the germline gene, possibly because of a read error. J is TRBJ1-4 and V is TRBV29-1, with D unresolved. This CDR3 is built from 13 residues. Per the germline V gene, CDR1 is SQVTM and CDR2 is ANQGSEA. The CDR3 sequence: CSGGPGRGEKPFF. CDR3 bases: TGCAGCGGGGGTCCAGGCCGGGGAGAAAAACCGTTTTTT.

The gene calls are TRBV6-5 and TRBJ2-5; D may be TRBD2 (5 bases). The end of the DNA is better explained by TRBJ2-7, so the J call may be wrong. CDR1 and CDR2 from the germline V gene are MNHEY and SVGAGI. The CDR3 runs 16 residues. The CDR3 region has the DNA TGTGCCAGCAGTTCTGGAAGCGGTCACAAAATCTCCGAGCAGTACTTC. Its protein product is CASSSGSGHKISEQYF.

On this clonotype itself: This may be a read error: a much more frequent sequence differs by one nucleotide. This chain links TRBV29-1 with TRBJ2-3, with 7 bases identical to TRBD2. Germline V gene data show CDR1 as SQVTM and CDR2 as ANQGSEA. The CDR3 covers 14 residues. CDR3 sequence reads: CGVGQGLNTDTQYF. The CDR3 region has the DNA TGCGGCGTTGGCCAGGGACTAAACACAGATACGCAGTATTTT.

Many counts were recorded for this clonotype. V is TRBV7-8 and J is TRBJ1-2; D gene uncertain. In germline, CDR1 is SGHVS, CDR2 FQNEAQ. The CDR3 length is 13 residues. Trimming cost V 5 bases and J 1 base, with 8 bases left between them. This chain's CDR3 is CASSPLSNYGYTF. In nucleotides, the CDR3 is TGTGCCAGCAGCCCGCTGAGTAACTATGGCTACACCTTC.

This clonotype was seen more than once but under ten times. This chain uses TRBV2 with TRBJ2-3; the D gene could be TRBD1 or TRBD2 (5 bases each). The V end was cut by 3 bases, the J end by 0 bases, with 7 bases between. Germline V gene data show CDR1 as SNHLY and CDR2 as FYNNEI. The CDR3 is 14 residues long. The CDR3 DNA reads as TGTGCCAGCAGTGAGTGGGACAGCACAGATACGCAGTATTTT. It is translated as CASSEWDSTDTQYF.

In this sample, this clonotype turned up a few times. The chain carries TRBV4-3 and TRBJ2-7; 7 bases line up with TRBD1. CDR1 and CDR2 from the germline V gene are LGHNA and YSLEER. V dropped 0 bases and J dropped 6; count of bases not matched to a gene: 2. The CDR3 runs 13 residues. This CDR3 reads CASSQDRGPEQYF. CDR3 nucleotide sequence: TGCGCCAGCAGCCAAGATAGGGGGCCCGAGCAGTACTTC.

The chain carries TRBV9 and TRBJ2-7, with D unclear. V was shortened by 5 bases and J by 2 bases, with 14 bases between the two germline ends. Germline V gene sequence: CDR1 SGDLS, CDR2 YYNGEE. The CDR3 loop spans 14 amino acids. CDR3 coding DNA: TGTGCCAGCAGTGAAACGCACGCTACCTACGAGCAGTACTTC. It is translated as CASSETHATYEQYF. Together with reference TRBV9 and TRBJ2-7, the CDR3 gives the full variable domain: DSGVTQTPKHLITATGQRVTLRCSPRSGDLSVYWYQQSLDQGLQFLIQYYNGEERAKGNILERFSAQQFPDLHSELNLSSLELGDSALYFCASSETHATYEQYFGPGTRLTVT.

Only a few counts were recorded for this clonotype. The chain recombines TRBV12-3 or TRBV12-4 with TRBJ1-4, with unresolved D. The CDR3 spans 14 residues. Trimming stripped 1 base from V and 8 bases from J, with 11 bases between. The CDR3, as DNA: TGTGCCAGCAGTTTAGGGGAATATAAAGAAAAACTGTTTTTT. Translated, it gives CASSLGEYKEKLFF.

This chain links TRBV2 with TRBJ1-2; the D is unclear. The CDR3 has 14 residues. Trimming took off 1 base at V and 7 bases at J, with 13 bases between the two ends. Looked up from germline, CDR1 is SNHLY and CDR2 is FYNNEI. This CDR3 reads CASSEESSFSGYTF. The CDR3 DNA reads as TGTGCCAGCAGTGAAGAATCCAGCTTCTCTGGCTACACCTTC.

The table lists this clonotype with a few counts. The gene calls are TRBV4-1 and TRBJ2-7, with 7 positions matching TRBD1. The V segment lost 1 base and the J segment 4 bases; nucleotides outside the gene matches: 7. The CDR3 extends over 15 amino acids. From germline, CDR1 is MGHRA and CDR2 YSYEKL. CDR3 sequence reads: CASSQVQGTLYEQYF. The CDR3 bases are TGCGCCAGCAGCCAAGTACAGGGGACATTATACGAGCAGTACTTC.

With regard to this clonotype: A read error may account for a junction end that differs from germline. The chain couples TRBV7-2 to TRBJ2-1; either TRBD1 or TRBD2 may fit D (5 bases each). CDR1 is SGHTA, CDR2 FQGNSA, per germline. This CDR3 is 14 amino acids long. CDR3 sequence reads: CASSRDRSYNEQLF. The DNA for the CDR3 is TGTGCCAGCAGCCGGGACCGATCCTACAATGAGCAGCTCTTC.

Comment on this clonotype: Germline is not matched at one junction end, which may reflect a read error. V is TRBV6-6 and J is TRBJ1-2, with 10 bases identical to TRBD1. This CDR3 contains 16 residues. The germline V gene has CDR1 MNHNY and CDR2 SVGAGI (reference sequence). The CDR3 protein is CASSYSGQGTNCGYTF. The CDR3 DNA follows: TGTGCCAGCAGTTACTCGGGACAGGGGACGAACTGTGGCTACACCTTC.

This clonotype was found once. J is TRBJ1-2 and V is TRBV30; 8 nucleotides agree with TRBD1. Germline values: CDR1 GTSNPN, CDR2 SVGIG (reference sequence). The CDR3 is 13 amino acids. The CDR3 protein is CAEDRGGGYGYTF. The CDR3 DNA is TGTGCGGAAGACAGGGGAGGAGGCTATGGCTACACCTTC.

The CDR3: CASSYQGGTEAFF. CDR3 sequence (DNA): TGTGCCAGCAGTTATCAGGGTGGGACTGAAGCTTTCTTT. The gene calls are TRBV12-3 or TRBV12-4 and TRBJ1-1; D is possibly TRBD1 (5 bases). The CDR3 is 13 amino acids. V was pared by 4 bases and J by 5 bases, with 11 bases between.

J is TRBJ1-1 and V is TRBV20-1; 7 nucleotides align to TRBD1. Losses at the gene ends were 1 base for V and 7 bases for J; bases not matched to a gene: 3. Germline V lookup: CDR1 DFQATT, CDR2 SNEGSKA (reference sequence). The CDR3 is 12 residues long. The CDR3 loop is CSARAGGVEAFF. As DNA, the CDR3 is TGCAGTGCTAGAGCAGGGGGTGTTGAAGCTTTCTTT.

V gene TRBV28 combines with J gene TRBJ2-1; 8 positions agree with TRBD2. The length of the CDR3 is 15 residues. The germline gives CDR1 MDHEN, CDR2 SYDVKM. The trim removed 3 bases at V and 7 bases at J, leaving 8 bases unmatched. As DNA, the CDR3 is TGTGCCAGCAGTTTGGTTACGGGGGGGCCTAATGAGCAGTTCTTC. Amino acid sequence: CASSLVTGGPNEQFF. The full variable domain, in which reference TRBV28 and TRBJ2-1 provide the parts outside the CDR3, is DVKVTQSSRYLVKRTGEKVFLECVQDMDHENMFWYRQDPGLGLRLIYFSYDVKMKEKGDIPEGYSVSREKKERFSLILESASTNQTSMYLCASSLVTGGPNEQFFGPGTRLTVL.

In this sample, this clonotype turned up a few times. V is TRBV4-1 and J is TRBJ1-1; D uncertain. V was shortened by 0 bases and J by 5 bases, with 16 bases between the two germline ends. CDR3 length equals 16 residues. Germline loops: CDR1 MGHRA, CDR2 YSYEKL. The CDR3 nucleotides are TGCGCCAGCAGCCAAGATCCCGTGACACAGAGGACTGAAGCTTTCTTT. Its translation is CASSQDPVTQRTEAFF.

Of note for this clonotype: Possible read error: a much larger clone is one base away. The chain is built from TRBV7-2 and TRBJ2-7; D not certain. Germline CDR1 reads SGHTA; CDR2 reads FQGNSA. This CDR3 contains 14 residues. CDR3 amino acids: CVSSFGESGYEQYF. In nucleotides, the CDR3 is TGTGTCAGCAGCTTTGGGGAATCCGGCTACGAGCAGTACTTC. The full variable domain, with the rest looked up from reference TRBV7-2 and TRBJ2-7, is GAGVSQSPSNKVTEKGKDVELRCDPISGHTALYWYRQSLGQGLEFLIYFQGNSAPDKSGLPSDRFSAERTGGSVSTLTIQRTQQEDSAVYLCVSSFGESGYEQYFGPGTRLTVT.